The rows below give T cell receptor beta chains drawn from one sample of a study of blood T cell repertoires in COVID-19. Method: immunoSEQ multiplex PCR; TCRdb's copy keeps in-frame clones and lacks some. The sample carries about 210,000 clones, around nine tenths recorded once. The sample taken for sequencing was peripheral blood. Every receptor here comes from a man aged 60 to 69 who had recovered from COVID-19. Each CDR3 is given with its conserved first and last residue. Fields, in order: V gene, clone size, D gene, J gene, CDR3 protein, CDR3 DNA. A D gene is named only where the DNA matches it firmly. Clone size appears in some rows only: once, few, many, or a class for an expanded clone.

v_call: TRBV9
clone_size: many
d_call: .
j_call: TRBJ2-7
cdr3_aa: CASRRVGPYEQYF
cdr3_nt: TGTGCCAGCAGGAGGGTGGGCCCCTACGAGCAGTACTTC

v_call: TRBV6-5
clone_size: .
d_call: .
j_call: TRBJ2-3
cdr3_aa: CASSYGGGGSTDTQYF
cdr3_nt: TGTGCCAGCAGTTACGGGGGCGGGGGTTCCACAGATACGCAGTATTTT

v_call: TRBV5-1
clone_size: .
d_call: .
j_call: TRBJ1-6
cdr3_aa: CASSSGRLDSPLHF
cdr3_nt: TGCGCCAGCAGTTCAGGCAGGCTTGATTCACCCCTCCACTTT

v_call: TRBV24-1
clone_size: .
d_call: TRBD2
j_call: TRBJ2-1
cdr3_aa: CATSDSGGPNEQFF
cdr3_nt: TGTGCCACCAGTGATTCGGGGGGGCCTAATGAGCAGTTCTTC

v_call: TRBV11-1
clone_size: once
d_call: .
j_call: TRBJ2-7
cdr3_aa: CASSPRDNYEQYF
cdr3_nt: TGTGCCAGCAGCCCCCGGGACAACTACGAGCAGTACTTC

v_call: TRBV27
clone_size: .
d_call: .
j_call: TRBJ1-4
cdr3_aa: CASSPNRVLSEKLFF
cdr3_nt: TGTGCCAGCAGTCCCAACAGGGTATTAAGTGAAAAACTGTTTTTT

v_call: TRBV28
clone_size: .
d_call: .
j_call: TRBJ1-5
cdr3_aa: CASKTGSDQPQHF
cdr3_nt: TGTGCCAGCAAAACAGGTTCTGATCAGCCCCAGCATTTT

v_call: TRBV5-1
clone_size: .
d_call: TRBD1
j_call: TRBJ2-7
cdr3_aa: CASSLGRTGTYEQYF
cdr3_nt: TGCGCCAGCAGCTTAGGTCGGACAGGCACCTACGAGCAGTACTTC

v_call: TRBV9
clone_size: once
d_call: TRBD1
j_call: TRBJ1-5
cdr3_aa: CASSRTGGGQPQHF
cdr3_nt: TGTGCCAGCAGTCGGACAGGGGGCGGACAGCCCCAGCATTTT

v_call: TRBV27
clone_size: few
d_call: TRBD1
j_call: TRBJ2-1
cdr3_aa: CASSPTGTGAPNEQFF
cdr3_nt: TGTGCCAGCAGTCCAACCGGGACAGGTGCCCCCAATGAGCAGTTCTTC

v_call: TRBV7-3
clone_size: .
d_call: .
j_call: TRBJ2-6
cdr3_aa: CASSARDKSSGANVLTF
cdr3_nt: TGTGCCAGCAGCGCCCGGGACAAAAGCTCTGGGGCCAACGTCCTGACTTTC

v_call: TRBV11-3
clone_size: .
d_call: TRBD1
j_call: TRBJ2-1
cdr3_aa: CASSSGQGMWDEQFF
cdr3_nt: TGTGCCAGCAGCTCGGGACAGGGGATGTGGGATGAGCAGTTCTTC

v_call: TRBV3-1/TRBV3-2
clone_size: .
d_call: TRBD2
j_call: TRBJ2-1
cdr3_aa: CACGTNNEQFF
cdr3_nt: TGTGCCTGCGGGACTAACAATGAGCAGTTCTTC

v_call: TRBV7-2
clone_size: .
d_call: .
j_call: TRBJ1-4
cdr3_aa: CASRFRGTGTNEKLFF
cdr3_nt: TGTGCCAGCAGGTTCCGGGGAACGGGGACTAATGAAAAACTGTTTTTT

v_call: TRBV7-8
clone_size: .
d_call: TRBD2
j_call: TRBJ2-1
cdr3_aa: CASSLLRGSSYNEQFF
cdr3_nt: TGTGCCAGCAGCTTACTCCGCGGGAGCTCCTACAATGAGCAGTTCTTC

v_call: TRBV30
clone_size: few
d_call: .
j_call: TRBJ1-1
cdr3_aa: CAWTGQGIEAFF
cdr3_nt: TGTGCCTGGACTGGGCAGGGGATTGAAGCTTTCTTT

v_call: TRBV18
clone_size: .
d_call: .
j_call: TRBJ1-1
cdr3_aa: CASSQGQNTEAFF
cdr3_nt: TGTGCCAGCTCACAGGGACAGAACACTGAAGCTTTCTTT